In its sample, the clone carrying this TCR beta chain ranks as medium-sized. The antigen is unknown. TRBV12-4/TRBJ1-2 clonotypes were amplified with adaptor-ligated barcode primers. Each CDR3 protein gets one entry after TCRdb re-called the multiplex PCR reads with MiXCR. Of nearly 1,000 distinct CDR3 sequences listed, approximately 6% are singletons. Between the trimmed V and J ends, which lost 6 bases and 5 bases, there was a span of 16 bases. CDR3 length equals 14 residues. Study results and caveats: Under 2.3% of tumor Treg sequences matched blood Tregs or memory cells. Tumor Treg TCRs overlapped most with tumor naive CD4+ cells. In terms of TCR gene usage, tumor memory CD4+ T cells clustered together with blood and lymph node memory CD4+ cells, as well as with lymph node naive CD4+ cells.

Naive CD4+ T cells were purified with Tregs depleted by CD25. Sequencing used tumor-infiltrating naive CD4+ T cells sorted from the breast tumor. Noted subset: naive CD4+ T cells, CD4+CD45RA+CD25-. This chain joins TRBV12-3 or TRBV12-4 and TRBJ1-2, with D uncertain. The sequence was obtained from a female donor with breast cancer. DNA for the CDR3: TGTGCCAGCAGCCATGCCGTGGCAGATTATGGCTACACCTTC. It translates to CASSHAVADYGYTF.